The 24 T cell receptor beta chains reported below all come from one sample, sequenced in a study of cytomegalovirus exposure and HLA in healthy donors. Both 60 Vbeta primers and 13 Jbeta primers went into the PCR. The data were produced by immunoSEQ multiplex PCR, yet TCRdb's version contains in-frame clones alone and is incomplete. The sample carries around 100,000 clones, 75% recorded once. Sequencing used PBMCs. The receptors were sampled from a man over 45 in good health and CMV-seronegative.

This clone was recorded many times. The chain links TRBV6-1 to TRBJ1-4; D gene ambiguous. The V gene lost 5 bases and the J gene lost 0 bases, with 7 bases spanning the gap. The germline gives CDR1 MNHNS, CDR2 SASEGT. This CDR3 has 14 amino acids. CDR3 protein: CASSPRTTNEKLFF. Written as DNA, the CDR3 is TGTGCCAGCAGTCCCCGTACAACTAATGAAAAACTGTTTTTT.

The V and J genes are TRBV9 and TRBJ2-3; tentative D call: TRBD2 (6 bases). The germline V gene encodes CDR1 SGDLS and CDR2 YYNGEE. Trimming left V 7 bases short and J 1 base short, with 10 bases between. The CDR3 totals 13 residues. The CDR3, as DNA: TGTGCCAGCGCGCGGGACCGCACAGATACGCAGTATTTT. Translated, it gives CASARDRTDTQYF.

This chain links TRBV6-9 with TRBJ2-5, with a weak D call TRBD1 (5 bases). V was cut by 6 bases and J by 3 bases, with 8 bases left in between. The CDR3 runs to 12 residues. Per the germline V gene, CDR1 is MNHGY and CDR2 is SVAAGI. CDR3 amino acids: CASRTAKETQYF. CDR3 DNA: TGTGCCAGCAGGACAGCAAAAGAGACCCAGTACTTC.

V is TRBV6-5 and J is TRBJ2-5, with TRBD1 matching over 11 bases. The germline V gene has CDR1 MNHEY and CDR2 SVGAGI. This CDR3 has 15 amino acids. The trim removed 6 bases at V and 3 bases at J, leaving 6 bases unmatched. Here the CDR3 reads CASSRDRGDEETQYF. The CDR3 region has the DNA TGTGCCAGCAGCCGGGACAGGGGGGATGAAGAGACCCAGTACTTC.

V and J are TRBV28 and TRBJ1-2; D might be TRBD1 (6 bases). CDR1 MDHEN and CDR2 SYDVKM come from the germline V gene. V shed 4 bases and J shed 3 bases, with 18 bases lying between them. The CDR3 contains 16 residues. CDR3 coding DNA: TGTGCCAGCAGTTCACCGGGACACCCAAGTGACTATGGCTACACCTTC. It is translated as CASSSPGHPSDYGYTF.

The V and J genes are TRBV6-6 and TRBJ2-7; 8 positions agree with TRBD1. Per the germline V gene, CDR1 is MNHNY and CDR2 is SVGAGI (reference sequence). This CDR3 has 13 amino acids. Trimming removed 8 bases from V and 7 bases from J; junction bases left unmatched: 10. The CDR3 nucleotides are TGTGCCAGCTGCCCAGGGGGCGCAAAGGAGCAGTACTTC. Its translation is CASCPGGAKEQYF.

The rearrangement uses TRBV11-2 and TRBJ2-5; 11 bases are shared with TRBD2. Germline V gene data show CDR1 as SGHAT and CDR2 as FQNNGV. CDR3 length: 15 amino acids. Trimming took 2 bases from V and 4 from J; bases not matched to a gene: 3. CDR3 sequence reads: CASSLSTSGGETQYF. CDR3 DNA sequence: TGTGCCAGCAGCTTAAGTACTAGCGGGGGAGAGACCCAGTACTTC.

The chain employs TRBV29-1 and TRBJ1-1, with 9 bases aligning to TRBD1. V lost 6 bases and J lost 5; bases outside the gene matches: 7. Germline V gene sequence: CDR1 SQVTM, CDR2 ANQGSEA. The CDR3 totals 13 residues. The CDR3 bases are TGCAGCGTGCACACAGGGGGCCTAACTGAAGCTTTCTTT. Amino acids: CSVHTGGLTEAFF.

The chain uses TRBV28 and TRBJ2-7; 8 bases match TRBD1. Germline V gives CDR1 MDHEN, CDR2 SYDVKM. This CDR3 is built from 14 residues. With V trimmed by 7 bases and J by 0 bases, 5 bases remained unmatched. This chain's CDR3 is CASIPGQASYEQYF. The CDR3 nucleotides read TGTGCCAGCATTCCGGGACAGGCCTCCTACGAGCAGTACTTC. The variable domain in full, completed from reference TRBV28 and TRBJ2-7, reads DVKVTQSSRYLVKRTGEKVFLECVQDMDHENMFWYRQDPGLGLRLIYFSYDVKMKEKGDIPEGYSVSREKKERFSLILESASTNQTSMYLCASIPGQASYEQYFGPGTRLTVT.

This clone was picked up a small number of times. V and J are TRBV11-1 and TRBJ2-1, with D uncertain. The CDR3 covers 14 residues. Germline CDR1 SGHAT, CDR2 FQDESV (reference sequence). V dropped 6 bases and J dropped 4 bases, with 13 bases sitting between them. The chain's CDR3 is CASSPQADYNEQFF. CDR3 coding DNA: TGTGCCAGCAGTCCCCAGGCAGATTACAATGAGCAGTTCTTC. The variable domain in full, with the rest retrieved from reference TRBV11-1 and TRBJ2-1, is EAEVAQSPRYKITEKSQAVAFWCDPISGHATLYWYRQILGQGPELLVQFQDESVVDDSQLPKDRFSAERLKGVDSTLKIQPAELGDSAMYLCASSPQADYNEQFFGPGTRLTVL.

This chain connects TRBV19 to TRBJ1-2; D remains ambiguous. V was trimmed by 6 bases and J by 2 bases, leaving 16 bases between them. This CDR3 region has 15 residues. Germline V gene data show CDR1 as LNHDA and CDR2 as SQIVND (reference sequence). DNA of the CDR3: TGTGCCAGTAGGCCCGGGAGGGCTAACAACTATGGCTACACCTTC. As protein: CASRPGRANNYGYTF.

The chain recombines TRBV6-5 with TRBJ2-5; D possibly corresponds to TRBD2 (6 bases). Germline V gene lookup returns CDR1 MNHEY and CDR2 SVGAGI. The CDR3 totals 13 residues. V lost 11 bases to trimming and J lost 5 bases, with 18 bases between them. Written as DNA, the CDR3 is TGTGCCGCGGGGAGTTTTGTTGGTGAGACCCAGTACTTC. It yields the protein CAAGSFVGETQYF.

This clone was observed a few times. The chain carries TRBV11-2 and TRBJ2-1; D possibly corresponds to TRBD1 (5 bases). The germline V and J ends were trimmed by 5 bases and 6 bases, with 8 bases remaining between them. The V gene's germline CDR1 is SGHAT and CDR2 FQNNGV. The CDR3 sequence is 12 residues long. For the CDR3, the DNA is TGTGCCAGCAGCGGACACCCCAATGAGCAGTTCTTC. Protein: CASSGHPNEQFF.

This chain connects TRBV5-4 to TRBJ2-5, with D uncertain. CDR3 length equals 14 residues. Trimming cost V 0 bases and J 4 bases, with 10 bases left between them. Per the germline V gene, CDR1 is SGHNT and CDR2 is YYREEE (reference sequence). CDR3 nucleotides: TGTGCCAGCAGCTTGGTAACAGAAGTAGAGACCCAGTACTTC. Amino acids: CASSLVTEVETQYF. The complete variable domain, with remaining parts taken from reference TRBV5-4 and TRBJ2-5, reads ETGVTQSPTHLIKTRGQQVTLRCSSQSGHNTVSWYQQALGQGPQFIFQYYREEENGRGNFPPRFSGLQFPNYSSELNVNALELDDSALYLCASSLVTEVETQYFGPGTRLLVL.

This clone was observed a handful of times. This sequence joins TRBV18 and TRBJ2-7; 12 nucleotides line up with TRBD2. This CDR3 contains 16 residues. Germline trimming cut 2 bases from V and 6 bases from J; bases unmatched to any gene: 8. The germline CDR1 and CDR2 sequences are KGHSH and LQKENI. This chain's CDR3 is CASSPGGLAGNFEQYF. The CDR3 DNA follows: TGTGCCAGCTCACCAGGCGGACTAGCGGGGAATTTCGAGCAGTACTTC.

V usage is TRBV6-6 and J usage is TRBJ2-6; D possibly corresponds to TRBD1 (6 bases). V gave up 4 bases and J gave up 3 bases, with 10 bases separating them. The CDR3 runs 15 residues. Germline V gene data show CDR1 as MNHNY and CDR2 as SVGAGI (reference sequence). In DNA form, the CDR3 reads TGTGCCAGCAGTTCACAGGGTAATGGGGCCAACGTCCTGACTTTC. Its protein is CASSSQGNGANVLTF.

CDR3 in amino acids: CASSLQGPLPYYGYTF. The CDR3 nucleotides read TGTGCCAGCAGTTTGCAGGGCCCACTTCCTTACTATGGCTACACCTTC. This sequence joins TRBV6-5 and TRBJ1-2; perhaps TRBD1 as D (5 bases). V lost 4 bases and J 3 bases, leaving 18 bases between the germline ends. Per germline, CDR1 MNHEY and CDR2 SVGAGI. The CDR3 is made up of 16 amino acids.

The chain joins TRBV30 to TRBJ1-5, with 9 bases identical to TRBD1. V gave up 3 bases and J gave up 6 bases; unmatched junction bases: 6. The CDR3 runs 14 residues. Germline V CDR1 and CDR2: GTSNPN, SVGIG (reference sequence). CDR3 protein: CAWSATGGLQPQHF. As DNA, the CDR3 is TGTGCCTGGAGCGCAACAGGGGGCCTTCAGCCCCAGCATTTT.

The V and J genes are TRBV21-1 and TRBJ1-3; TRBD1 reflects the table's D call only, with no check against the DNA. TRBV21-1 is a known pseudogene. This CDR3 spans 14 amino acids. In nucleotides, the CDR3 is TGTGCCAGCAGGGGACAGAGCTCTGGAAACACCATATATTTT. It translates to CASRGQSSGNTIYF.

The genes are TRBV6-5 and TRBJ1-6; 11 bases are shared with TRBD1. This CDR3 spans 14 amino acids. Unmatched junction bases numbered 3, after V lost 6 bases and J lost 8 bases. Germline V CDR1 and CDR2: MNHEY, SVGAGI. This CDR3 reads CASSRGQGDSPLHF. The CDR3 coding sequence is TGTGCCAGCAGCCGGGGACAGGGGGATTCACCCCTCCACTTT.

The genes are TRBV18 and TRBJ1-1; D gene ambiguous. This CDR3 comprises 13 residues. Trimming removed 6 bases at V and 6 bases at J, with 14 bases between. The germline V gene has CDR1 KGHSH and CDR2 LQKENI. CDR3: CASSSGRRSEAFF. CDR3 bases: TGTGCCAGCTCCTCGGGGAGGCGGTCTGAAGCTTTCTTT.

The V and J genes are TRBV14 and TRBJ2-7, with 10 bases fitting TRBD2. Germline V CDR1 and CDR2: SGHDN, FVKESK. After removal of 3 bases from V and 9 bases from J, the junction contained 8 bases not matched to a gene. This CDR3 has 14 amino acids. CDR3 protein: CASSQTAGGPMQYF. The CDR3 DNA reads as TGTGCCAGCAGCCAGACAGCGGGAGGGCCCATGCAGTACTTC.

The chain carries TRBV6-1 and TRBJ2-5; 9 positions agree with TRBD2. CDR3 size: 15 residues. The germline CDR1 and CDR2 sequences are MNHNS and SASEGT. Germline trimming cut 8 bases from V and 2 bases from J; bases unmatched to any gene: 9. Written as DNA, the CDR3 is TGTGCCAGCGTCGCGGGGGGGACGGGGCAAGAGACCCAGTACTTC. It specifies CASVAGGTGQETQYF.

CDR3 sequence (DNA): TGTGCCAGCTCACCACTAGTGACTAGCGGGAGAATCGAGCAGTACTTC. Translation: CASSPLVTSGRIEQYF. The chain is built from TRBV18 and TRBJ2-7; 12 nucleotides match TRBD2. There are 16 residues in the CDR3. The V gene's germline CDR1 is KGHSH and CDR2 LQKENI. V shed 1 base and J 6 bases; nucleotides not matched to a gene: 7.